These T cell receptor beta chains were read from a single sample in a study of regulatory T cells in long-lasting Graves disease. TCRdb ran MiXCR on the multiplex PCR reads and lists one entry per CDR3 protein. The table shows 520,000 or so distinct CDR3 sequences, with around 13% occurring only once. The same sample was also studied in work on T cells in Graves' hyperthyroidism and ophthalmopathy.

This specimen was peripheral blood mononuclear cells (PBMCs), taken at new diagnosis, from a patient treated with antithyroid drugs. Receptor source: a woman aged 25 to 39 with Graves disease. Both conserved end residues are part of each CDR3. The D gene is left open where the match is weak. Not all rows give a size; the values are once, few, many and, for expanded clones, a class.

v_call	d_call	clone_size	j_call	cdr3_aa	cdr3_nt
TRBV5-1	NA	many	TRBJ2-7	CASSLVTNSYEQYF	TGCGCCAGCAGCTTGGTTACTAATTCCTACGAGCAGTACTTC
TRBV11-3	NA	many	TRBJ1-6	CASSLGVGGAGSPLHF	TGTGCCAGCAGCTTAGGTGTCGGAGGGGCTGGTTCACCCCTCCACTTT
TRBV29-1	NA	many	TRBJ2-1	CSVEGSGYNEQFF	TGCAGCGTTGAAGGGTCGGGCTACAATGAGCAGTTCTTC
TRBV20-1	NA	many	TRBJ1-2	CSASQALLGDVGYTF	TGCAGTGCTAGCCAAGCCCTATTAGGGGATGTGGGCTACACCTTC
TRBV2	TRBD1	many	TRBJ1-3	CASNLFGQGIRDTIYF	TGTGCCAGCAATCTTTTCGGACAGGGGATTCGGGACACCATATATTTT
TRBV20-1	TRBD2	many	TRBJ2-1	CSARDRFWSSGRAHEQFF	TGCAGTGCTAGAGATCGGTTCTGGTCTAGCGGGAGGGCCCATGAGCAGTTCTTC
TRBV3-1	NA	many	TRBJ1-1	CASSQSTVNTEAFF	TGTGCCAGCAGCCAAAGTACTGTGAACACTGAAGCTTTCTTT
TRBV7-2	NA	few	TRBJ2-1	CASSFSVPPRDEQFF	TGTGCCAGCAGCTTTTCCGTTCCCCCCCGCGATGAGCAGTTCTTC
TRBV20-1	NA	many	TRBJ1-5	CSAREGPRPQPQHF	TGCAGTGCTAGAGAGGGACCCAGACCGCAGCCCCAGCATTTT
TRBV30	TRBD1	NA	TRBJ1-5	CAWSGKYRGRNQPQHF	TGTGCCTGGAGTGGAAAATACAGGGGACGGAATCAGCCCCAGCATTTT
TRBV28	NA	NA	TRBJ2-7	CASSFWQGTYEQYF	TGTGCCAGCAGTTTCTGGCAGGGCACCTACGAGCAGTACTTC
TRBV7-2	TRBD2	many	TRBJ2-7	CASSLAVAGGFGEQYF	TGTGCCAGCAGCTTAGCCGTAGCGGGAGGGTTCGGAGAGCAGTACTTC
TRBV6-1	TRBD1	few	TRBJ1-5	CASSPQGANQPQHF	TGTGCCAGCAGCCCTCAGGGGGCCAATCAGCCCCAGCATTTT
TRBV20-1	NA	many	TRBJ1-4	CSARGGAANEKLFF	TGCAGTGCTAGGGGGGGGGCGGCTAATGAAAAACTGTTTTTT
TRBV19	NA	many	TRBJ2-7	CASSNQPGTHNEQYF	TGTGCCAGTAGTAATCAACCCGGGACACACAACGAGCAGTACTTC
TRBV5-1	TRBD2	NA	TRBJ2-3	CASSPRGSGSADTQYF	TGCGCCAGCAGCCCCCGGGGGAGCGGGAGCGCAGATACGCAGTATTTT
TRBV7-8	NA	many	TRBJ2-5	CASSSQEETQYF	TGTGCCAGCAGCTCACAAGAAGAGACCCAGTACTTC
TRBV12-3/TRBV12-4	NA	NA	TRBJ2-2	CASSYLRSTGELFF	TGTGCCAGCAGCTACTTAAGAAGCACCGGGGAGCTGTTTTTT
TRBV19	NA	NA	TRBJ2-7	CASSPGAFGSIYEQYF	TGTGCCAGTAGTCCTGGGGCATTTGGATCGATATACGAGCAGTACTTC
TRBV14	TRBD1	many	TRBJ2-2	CASSPTTGATGELFF	TGTGCCAGCAGCCCGACGACAGGGGCCACCGGGGAGCTGTTTTTT
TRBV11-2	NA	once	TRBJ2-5	CASSLRGSLEGQETQYF	TGTGCCAGCAGCTTACGTGGGAGCCTCGAGGGCCAAGAGACCCAGTACTTC
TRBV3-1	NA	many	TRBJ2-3	CASSRQRDTQYF	TGTGCCAGCAGCCGTCAGCGGGATACGCAGTATTTT
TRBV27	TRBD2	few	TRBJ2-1	CASSSGAGAYNEQFF	TGTGCCAGCAGTTCGGGAGCGGGAGCTTACAATGAGCAGTTCTTC
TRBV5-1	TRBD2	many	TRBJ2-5	CASSLLPAGGEETQYF	TGCGCCAGCAGCTTGCTCCCAGCGGGAGGGGAAGAGACCCAGTACTTC
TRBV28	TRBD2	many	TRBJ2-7	CASSFGTSGPSYEQYF	TGTGCCAGCAGTTTCGGGACTAGCGGTCCCTCCTACGAGCAGTACTTC
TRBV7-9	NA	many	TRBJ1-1	CASSLDAGLRGTEAFF	TGTGCCAGCAGCTTAGATGCGGGATTGAGAGGGACTGAAGCTTTCTTT
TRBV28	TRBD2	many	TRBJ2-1	CASSGRMAGSYNEQFF	TGTGCCAGCAGCGGGAGGATGGCAGGCTCCTACAATGAGCAGTTCTTC
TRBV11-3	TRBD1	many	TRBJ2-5	CASRPQGEETQYF	TGTGCCAGCAGACCTCAGGGGGAAGAGACCCAGTACTTC
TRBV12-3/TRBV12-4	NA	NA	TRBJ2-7	CASSLDVGEQYF	TGTGCCAGCAGTTTAGACGTCGGGGAGCAGTACTTC
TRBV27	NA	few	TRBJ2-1	CVTWGHPGEQFF	TGTGTCACCTGGGGGCATCCGGGTGAGCAGTTCTTC
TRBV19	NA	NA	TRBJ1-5	CASSLRLGKNQPQHF	TGTGCCAGTAGTCTGAGACTTGGGAAAAATCAGCCCCAGCATTTT
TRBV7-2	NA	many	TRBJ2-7	CASSLDGGPYEQYF	TGTGCCAGCAGCTTAGACGGGGGACCGTACGAGCAGTACTTC
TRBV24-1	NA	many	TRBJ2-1	CATSDRSDPTFGFEQFF	TGTGCCACCAGTGACCGCTCCGACCCAACGTTCGGCTTTGAGCAGTTCTTC
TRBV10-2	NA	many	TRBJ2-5	CASSDSDTQETQYF	TGCGCCAGCAGTGACTCGGACACCCAAGAGACCCAGTACTTC
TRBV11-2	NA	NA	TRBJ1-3	CASSSPVSSGNTIYF	TGTGCCAGCAGCTCCCCTGTTAGCTCTGGAAACACCATATATTTT
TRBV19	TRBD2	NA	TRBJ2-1	CASRGLAGRNEQFF	TGTGCCAGTAGGGGACTAGCGGGTCGGAATGAGCAGTTCTTC
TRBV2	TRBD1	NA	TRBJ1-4	CASTETGGKGEKLFF	TGTGCCAGCACCGAAACAGGGGGAAAAGGTGAAAAACTGTTTTTT
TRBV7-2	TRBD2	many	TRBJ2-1	CASSLAASGLSYNEQFF	TGTGCCAGCAGCTTAGCGGCTAGCGGGCTCTCCTACAATGAGCAGTTCTTC
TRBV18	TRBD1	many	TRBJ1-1	CASSPGAGGNTEAFF	TGTGCCAGCTCACCCGGGGCAGGGGGTAACACTGAAGCTTTCTTT
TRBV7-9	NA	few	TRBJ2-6	CASSPRERRAPSGANVLTF	TGTGCCAGCAGCCCGCGAGAAAGACGGGCCCCCTCTGGGGCCAACGTCCTGACTTTC
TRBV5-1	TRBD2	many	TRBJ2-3	CASSSGEGGDTQYF	TGCGCCAGCAGCTCGGGGGAGGGAGGAGATACGCAGTATTTT
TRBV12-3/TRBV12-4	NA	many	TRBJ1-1	CASSLGGLNMNTEAFF	TGTGCCAGCAGTTTAGGGGGTTTGAATATGAACACTGAAGCTTTCTTT
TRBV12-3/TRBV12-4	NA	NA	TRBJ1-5	CASTIAPQPQHF	TGTGCCAGCACCATTGCCCCTCAGCCCCAGCATTTT
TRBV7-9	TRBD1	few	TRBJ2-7	CASSLVGTGKNEQYF	TGTGCCAGCAGCTTAGTAGGGACAGGGAAGAACGAGCAGTACTTC
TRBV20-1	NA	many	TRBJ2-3	CSARGGGTHTDTQYF	TGCAGTGCCAGAGGGGGCGGGACTCACACAGATACGCAGTATTTT
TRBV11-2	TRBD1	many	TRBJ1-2	CASSGGTVYGYTF	TGTGCCAGCAGCGGTGGGACAGTCTATGGCTACACCTTC
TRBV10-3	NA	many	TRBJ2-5	CAISEFREETQYF	TGTGCCATCAGTGAGTTCAGGGAGGAGACCCAGTACTTC
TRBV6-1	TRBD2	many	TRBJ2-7	CASSLAGGLHEQYF	TGTGCCAGCAGTCTAGCGGGAGGACTCCACGAGCAGTACTTC
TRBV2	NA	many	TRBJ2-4	CASSESSAKNIQYF	TGTGCCAGCAGTGAAAGCTCGGCCAAAAACATTCAGTACTTC
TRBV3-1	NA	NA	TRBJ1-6	CASSQERNSPLHF	TGTGCCAGCAGCCAAGAGAGAAATTCACCCCTCCACTTT
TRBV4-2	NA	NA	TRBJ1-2	CASSQEQENYGYTF	TGTGCCAGCAGCCAAGAACAGGAAAACTATGGCTACACCTTC
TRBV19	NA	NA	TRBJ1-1	CASSTGWGIRAFF	TGTGCCAGTAGCACAGGTTGGGGAATTCGGGCTTTCTTT
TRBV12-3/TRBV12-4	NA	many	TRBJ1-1	CASSLNSNTEAFF	TGTGCCAGCAGTCTGAATTCGAACACTGAAGCTTTCTTT
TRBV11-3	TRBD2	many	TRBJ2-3	CASSLMRETDTQYF	TGTGCCAGCAGCTTAATGCGGGAGACAGATACGCAGTATTTT
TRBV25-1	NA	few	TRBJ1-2	CASSEFRGDYTF	TGTGCCAGCAGTGAATTTAGGGGCGACTACACCTTC